The next 8 T cell receptor beta chains were all read from a single sample in a study of cytomegalovirus exposure and HLA in healthy donors. With 60 Vbeta and 13 Jbeta primers, the PCR was carried out. TCRdb's copy holds only in-frame clones and misses some; the assay was immunoSEQ multiplex PCR. The sample lists some 170,000 clones; roughly 79% were seen once. The sequenced sample consisted of PBMCs. These receptors were collected from a woman in her late teens or twenties in good health and CMV-seropositive.

The rearrangement links TRBV6-5 to TRBJ2-1; TRBD2 matches at 9 bases. There are 16 residues in the CDR3. J gave up 5 bases and V 2 bases, and 7 bases lay outside the gene matches. Germline V gene sequence: CDR1 MNHEY, CDR2 SVGAGI. The CDR3 DNA reads TGTGCCAGCAGTTACCCTGGAGCGGGGGGTCACAATGAGCAGTTCTTC. It translates to CASSYPGAGGHNEQFF.

The table lists this clone with a count of one. The chain is built from TRBV27 and TRBJ2-6, with 10 bases lining up with TRBD1. The CDR3 sequence is 17 residues long. The germline CDR1 and CDR2 sequences are MNHEY and SMNVEV (reference sequence). V dropped 5 bases and J dropped 1; count of bases not matched to a gene: 5. Written as DNA, the CDR3 is TGTGCCAGCAGTCTGACAGGGGGCTATTCTGGGGCCAACGTCCTGACTTTC. This sequence encodes CASSLTGGYSGANVLTF.

CDR3 protein: CASRFTGALEQFF. DNA of the CDR3: TGTGCCAGCAGGTTTACAGGGGCCCTGGAGCAGTTCTTC. J is TRBJ2-1 and V is TRBV6-5; 7 bases are a match to TRBD1. Germline V gene sequence: CDR1 MNHEY, CDR2 SVGAGI. There are 13 residues in the CDR3. V gave up 6 bases and J gave up 10 bases; unmatched junction bases: 9.

V and J are TRBV28 and TRBJ1-1; no definite D call. The germline V gene encodes CDR1 MDHEN and CDR2 SYDVKM. This CDR3 is 11 amino acids long. V shed 5 bases and J shed 5 bases, with 6 bases lying between them. CDR3 region: CASSPGTEAFF. CDR3 DNA sequence: TGTGCCAGCAGTCCGGGGACTGAAGCTTTCTTT.

This sequence joins TRBV13 and TRBJ2-3; tentative D call: TRBD1 (5 bases). This CDR3 region has 16 residues. The V end was cut by 1 base, the J end by 4 bases, with 15 bases between. Germline loops: CDR1 PRHDT, CDR2 FYEKMQ (reference sequence). The chain's CDR3 is CASSLVFQGRADTQYF. The CDR3 nucleotides read TGTGCCAGCAGCTTAGTTTTTCAGGGCCGGGCAGATACGCAGTATTTT.

This clone was found a few times. The genes are TRBV9 and TRBJ2-5, with a possible D match to TRBD1 (5 bases). Matching the DNA end better, TRBJ2-7 makes the J call doubtful. This CDR3 is built from 16 residues. Germline assignment: CDR1 SGDLS and CDR2 YYNGEE. The CDR3: CASSAHGGANSYEQYF. The CDR3, as DNA: TGTGCCAGCAGCGCCCACGGTGGGGCGAATTCCTACGAGCAGTACTTC.

As for this clone: One end of the junction does not line up with germline, which may come from a read error. The V call is TRBV5-5, the J call TRBJ1-3; D not certain. The CDR3 is 15 residues long. Per the germline V gene, CDR1 is SGHKS and CDR2 is YYEKEE (reference sequence). Here the CDR3 DNA reads TGTGCCAGCCGCTTGGATCTTGGGCCTGGAAACACCATATATTTT. Its translation is CASRLDLGPGNTIYF.

In DNA form, the CDR3 reads TGTGCCAGCAGCCGACAGGGAAGCGAGCAGTACTTC. Translation gives CASSRQGSEQYF. This chain links TRBV13 with TRBJ2-7, with TRBD1 matching 7 bases. CDR1 PRHDT and CDR2 FYEKMQ come from the germline V gene (reference sequence). V dropped 5 bases and J dropped 6; count of bases not matched to a gene: 4. The length of the CDR3 is 12 residues.